These 23 T cell receptor beta chains came from one sample sequenced in a study of blood T cell repertoires in COVID-19 (dated by TCRdb to the early 2020s). The method behind the library was the immunoSEQ multiplex PCR assay. Drawn from immuneACCESS, this table holds only the in-frame rearrangements with V and J called that TCRdb kept. Clones are partly lost; checked studies trace under half to an unresolved V gene and leave the rest unexplained. In all, the sample holds over 100,000 clones, and 84% of those were seen once. The leading ten clones occupy about 6.6% of the sample. Sequenced input: peripheral blood. The receptors originated from a woman aged 50 to 60 with acute or convalescent COVID-19.

The rearrangement joins TRBV6-5 to TRBJ1-5; TRBD1 matches 7 bases. Trimming took 0 bases from V and 6 from J; bases not matched to a gene: 5. This CDR3 is built from 15 residues. Germline values: CDR1 MNHEY, CDR2 SVGAGI. As DNA, the CDR3 is TGTGCCAGCAGTTACTCGAAGGGGGCAGCTCAGCCCCAGCATTTT. Its protein product is CASSYSKGAAQPQHF.

Notes on this clone: Compared with germline, one end of the junction differs, possibly owing to a read error. The chain joins TRBV6-1 to TRBJ2-7; 10 nucleotides align to TRBD1. Germline V gene lookup returns CDR1 MNHNS and CDR2 SASEGT. The CDR3 runs to 13 residues. CDR3 DNA: TGTGCCAGCAGTGAAGCCAGGGGGACAGGGGAAGACTTC. It yields the protein CASSEARGTGEDF.

The chain employs TRBV7-2 and TRBJ2-4; D not certain. CDR1 is SGHTA and CDR2 is FQGNSA in the germline V gene. V was trimmed by 2 bases and J by 5 bases, leaving 7 bases between them. The CDR3 spans 13 residues. The CDR3 loop is CASSLTRENIQYF. The CDR3 coding sequence is TGTGCCAGCAGCTTAACGAGAGAAAACATTCAGTACTTC.

The chain joins TRBV18 to TRBJ2-1, with 9 bases that match TRBD1. Germline trimming cut 3 bases from V and 8 bases from J; bases unmatched to any gene: 2. Germline assignment: CDR1 KGHSH and CDR2 LQKENI. This CDR3 is 13 amino acids long. The CDR3: CASSPRQGDEQFF. CDR3 in DNA: TGTGCCAGCTCACCGAGACAGGGGGATGAGCAGTTCTTC.

DNA of the CDR3: TGTGCCAGCAGCTTCTTTCGGGGGTTGGGAGAAGCTTTCTTT. It codes for CASSFFRGLGEAFF. This chain connects TRBV11-2 to TRBJ1-1; perhaps TRBD1 as D (5 bases). Germline V gene data show CDR1 as SGHAT and CDR2 as FQNNGV. The V and J ends lost 3 bases and 8 bases respectively, with 16 bases between them. The length of the CDR3 is 14 residues.

The gene calls are TRBV3-1 (or the pseudogene TRBV3-2) and TRBJ1-3, with TRBD1 as a possible D gene (6 bases). Germline V CDR1 and CDR2: LGHDT, YNNKEL (reference sequence). This CDR3 contains 16 residues. V was trimmed by 3 bases and J by 0 bases, leaving 12 bases between them. DNA of the CDR3: TGTGCCAGCAGCCAGGGGACATATGTCTCTGGAAACACCATATATTTT. Residues: CASSQGTYVSGNTIYF.

This clone appeared a single time. The chain has TRBV2 and TRBJ1-5, with D tentatively TRBD1 (6 bases). The germline CDR1 and CDR2 sequences are SNHLY and FYNNEI. Between the trimmed V and J ends, which lost 4 bases and 7 bases, there was a span of 14 bases. The CDR3 covers 14 residues. The CDR3 region is CASSVRGGEQPQHF. The CDR3 DNA reads as TGTGCCAGCAGTGTCAGAGGGGGGGAACAGCCCCAGCATTTT.

The genes are TRBV2 and TRBJ2-7; 8 nucleotides agree with TRBD1. The V and J ends lost 6 bases and 2 bases, in that order; junction bases with no gene match: 9. The CDR3 consists of 15 residues. CDR1 SNHLY and CDR2 FYNNEI come from the germline V gene. The CDR3 DNA is TGTGCCAGCAGCACAGGGGGGTGGCAGGCCTACGAGCAGTACTTC. Amino acid sequence: CASSTGGWQAYEQYF. The whole variable domain, remainder taken from reference TRBV2 and TRBJ2-7, is EPEVTQTPSHQVTQMGQEVILRCVPISNHLYFYWYRQILGQKVEFLVSFYNNEISEKSEIFDDQFSVERPDGSNFTLKIRSTKLEDSAMYFCASSTGGWQAYEQYFGPGTRLTVT.

The chain is built from TRBV5-6 and TRBJ1-1; D is uncertain. Trimming took 4 bases from V and 7 from J, leaving 11 bases between them. Germline CDR1 and CDR2: SGHDT and YYEEEE. This CDR3 spans 12 amino acids. CDR3 loop: CASSPVNGEAFF. DNA for the CDR3: TGTGCCAGCAGCCCTGTCAACGGTGAAGCTTTCTTT.

The rearrangement joins TRBV5-1 to TRBJ1-1; 7 positions match TRBD1. The CDR3 has 14 amino acids. The germline V gene has CDR1 SGHRS and CDR2 YFSETQ. With V trimmed by 0 bases and J by 5 bases, 4 bases remained unmatched. CDR3 in DNA: TGCGCCAGCAGCTTGGGACAGGGAAGGACTGAAGCTTTCTTT. This sequence encodes CASSLGQGRTEAFF.

V usage is TRBV2 and J usage is TRBJ1-2; weak D call: TRBD1 (6 bases). The CDR3 loop spans 12 amino acids. The V gene's germline CDR1 is SNHLY and CDR2 FYNNEI. The V end was cut by 6 bases, the J end by 6 bases, with 11 bases between. This chain's CDR3 is CASSLTGNGYTF. In DNA, the CDR3 is TGTGCCAGCAGCCTTACAGGGAATGGCTACACCTTC.

The genes are TRBV20-1 and TRBJ2-7; D gene ambiguous. Germline V gene sequence: CDR1 DFQATT, CDR2 SNEGSKA (reference sequence). This CDR3 comprises 11 residues. Trimming cost V 4 bases and J 0 bases, with 4 bases left between them. For the CDR3, the DNA is TGCAGTGCTATGGCCTCCTACGAGCAGTACTTC. It codes for CSAMASYEQYF.

The chain recombines TRBV5-1 with TRBJ1-1; 11 positions match TRBD1. This CDR3 region has 17 residues. Per germline, CDR1 SGHRS and CDR2 YFSETQ. V lost 4 bases, J lost 0 bases, and 8 bases stayed unmatched. CDR3 in amino acids: CASSPRTGGGLNTEAFF. CDR3 coding DNA: TGCGCCAGCAGCCCCCGGACAGGGGGCGGTTTGAACACTGAAGCTTTCTTT.

This clone was seen only once. The chain uses TRBV11-3 and TRBJ2-1, with TRBD1 matching 7 bases. There are 16 residues in the CDR3. Germline V gene sequence: CDR1 SGHNT, CDR2 YENEEA. With 4 bases clipped from V and 6 bases from J, the junction kept 12 bases outside the gene matches. This CDR3 is CASSSSVGGQGNEQFF. The DNA for the CDR3 is TGTGCCAGCAGCTCTTCGGTAGGGGGCCAGGGCAATGAGCAGTTCTTC.

The chain combines TRBV29-1 with TRBJ1-3, with 8 bases identical to TRBD1. CDR1 and CDR2 (germline): SQVTM, ANQGSEA. V was pared by 4 bases and J by 1 base, with 3 bases of the junction left unmatched. This CDR3 has 14 residues. In DNA form, the CDR3 reads TGCAGCGTTGCACGGACAGGGTCTGGAAACACCATATATTTT. Translating gives CSVARTGSGNTIYF.

V is TRBV5-4 and J is TRBJ1-2; TRBD1 might be the D (6 bases). The CDR3 covers 15 residues. V lost 3 bases to trimming and J lost 8 bases, with 20 bases between them. Looked up from germline, CDR1 is SGHNT and CDR2 is YYREEE (reference sequence). This CDR3 reads CASSSTDGGKYGYTF. The CDR3 coding sequence is TGTGCCAGCAGCTCCACCGATGGGGGCAAGTACGGCTACACCTTC. Drawing the rest from reference TRBV5-4 and TRBJ1-2, the complete variable domain is ETGVTQSPTHLIKTRGQQVTLRCSSQSGHNTVSWYQQALGQGPQFIFQYYREEENGRGNFPPRFSGLQFPNYSSELNVNALELDDSALYLCASSSTDGGKYGYTFGSGTRLTVV.

This clone was counted many times. The chain has TRBV2 and TRBJ2-7; D is perhaps TRBD1 (6 bases). The V end was cut by 4 bases, the J end by 6 bases, with 7 bases between. Germline V gene sequence: CDR1 SNHLY, CDR2 FYNNEI. The CDR3 loop spans 11 amino acids. In nucleotides, the CDR3 is TGTGCCAGCAGTGCGGACAGCGAGCAGTACTTC. Protein product: CASSADSEQYF.

The rearrangement joins TRBV30 to TRBJ1-5, with 7 bases lining up with TRBD1. CDR1 is GTSNPN, CDR2 SVGIG, per germline (reference sequence). V lost 2 bases to trimming and J lost 1 base; unmatched junction nucleotides: 5. The length of the CDR3 is 15 residues. CDR3 nucleotides: TGTGCCTGGAGTCAGGGGGGAAGGAGCAATCAGCCCCAGCATTTT. Protein product: CAWSQGGRSNQPQHF.

The chain links TRBV25-1 to TRBJ1-3; TRBD1 is a possible D gene (6 bases). V was clipped by 5 bases and J by 4 bases, with 12 bases between them. Germline CDR1 MGHDK, CDR2 SYGVNS. This CDR3 comprises 14 residues. The CDR3 spells CASSPQGYGNTIYF. CDR3 DNA: TGTGCCAGCAGTCCACAGGGTTACGGAAACACCATATATTTT.

CDR3 sequence reads: CASSYSGGVGDTQYF. In nucleotides, the CDR3 is TGTGCCAGCAGTTACTCGGGGGGGGTGGGAGATACGCAGTATTTT. This chain links TRBV6-5 with TRBJ2-3; TRBD2 matches 7 bases. The CDR3 covers 15 residues. Germline V gene sequence: CDR1 MNHEY, CDR2 SVGAGI. The V segment lost 0 bases and the J segment 5 bases; nucleotides outside the gene matches: 5.

This sequence joins TRBV10-3 and TRBJ1-3; 7 bases match TRBD1. Germline loops: CDR1 ENHRY, CDR2 SYGVKD. The CDR3 contains 14 residues. With V trimmed by 7 bases and J by 4 bases, 7 bases remained unmatched. CDR3 sequence (DNA): TGTGCCATCACGGAGACAGGGCCCGGAAACACCATATATTTT. Its translation: CAITETGPGNTIYF.

This chain connects TRBV18 to TRBJ1-5, with TRBD1 identical over 7 bases. CDR3 length: 13 residues. Germline CDR1 and CDR2: KGHSH and LQKENI. With V trimmed by 4 bases and J by 5 bases, 2 bases remained unmatched. This CDR3 reads CASSQGADQPQHF. The CDR3 bases are TGTGCCAGCTCACAGGGGGCGGATCAGCCCCAGCATTTT.

The chain combines TRBV9 with TRBJ2-6; the D gene is possibly TRBD1 (6 bases). CDR1 SGDLS and CDR2 YYNGEE come from the germline V gene. Trimming pared 2 bases from V and 2 bases from J, leaving 8 bases between. This CDR3 region has 15 residues. CDR3 region: CASSVAGAGANVLTF. DNA of the CDR3: TGTGCCAGCAGCGTGGCAGGGGCTGGGGCCAACGTCCTGACTTTC.